This T cell receptor beta chain was retrieved from a study of identical twins. A universal primer site arose from template switching, and cDNA bore unique molecular identifiers. A single record per CDR3 protein comes from TCRdb applying MiXCR to the 5' RACE reads. This sample has over 500,000 distinct CDR3 sequences, with 22% found just once. V lost 4 bases, J lost 5 bases, and 9 bases stayed unmatched. The CDR3 length is 16 residues. The V gene's germline CDR1 is SGHRS and CDR2 YFSETQ. These sequences were also reported in another study, on T cells expressing NK-cell markers.

This receptor was identified in a woman aged 18-29 years in good health. Input material: CD4+ T cells sorted from blood. The chain carries TRBV5-1 and TRBJ2-7; 13 bases are shared with TRBD2. In DNA, the CDR3 is TGCGCCAGCAGCAGCTCCGGGACTAGCGGGACCCACGAGCAGTACTTC. The encoded protein is CASSSSGTSGTHEQYF.